What follows are 12 T cell receptor beta chains derived from one specimen sequenced in a study of blood T cells in healthy people across ages. It was with a sample-barcoded 5' primer and a J-beta primer mix that a second PCR of about 7 to 12 cycles was run. From the 5' RACE reads, TCRdb called clonotypes with MiXCR, one entry per CDR3 protein. Of about 970,000 distinct CDR3 sequences detected, roughly 47% appear once; the ten largest clones hold about 21%. Source material: blood. The receptors shown here come from an older woman in good health.

DNA of the CDR3: TGTGCCAGCAGCTTTACCGGCGGGAGGGTCGAGGAGACCCAGTACTTC. Protein: CASSFTGGRVEETQYF. The chain employs TRBV11-2 and TRBJ2-5; 9 bases line up with TRBD2. Germline V gene sequence: CDR1 SGHAT, CDR2 FQNNGV. Trimming took 3 bases from V and 5 from J; bases not matched to a gene: 10. This CDR3 region has 16 residues.

The V and J genes are TRBV18 and TRBJ2-7; TRBD1 is a possible D gene (5 bases). The J call may be faulty, since TRBJ2-5 better matches the DNA end. Germline V gene sequence: CDR1 KGHSH, CDR2 LQKENI. CDR3 length: 13 amino acids. The CDR3: CANSARQTETQYF. DNA for the CDR3: TGTGCCAACTCCGCAAGACAGACAGAGACCCAGTACTTC.

J is TRBJ2-6 and V is TRBV29-1; D gene uncertain. Trimming took 2 bases from V and 0 from J, leaving 20 bases between them. Germline V CDR1 and CDR2: SQVTM, ANQGSEA. The CDR3 loop spans 19 amino acids. The CDR3 DNA follows: TGCAGCGTTGAAATTTCCCCTTGGCGTGGTTACTCTGGGGCCAACGTCCTGACTTTC. It is translated as CSVEISPWRGYSGANVLTF.

The chain links TRBV12-3 or TRBV12-4 to TRBJ1-1, with D perhaps TRBD1 (5 bases). V lost 8 bases and J 0 bases, leaving 16 bases between the germline ends. The CDR3 spans 15 residues. The CDR3 here is CASAAFNRLNTEAFF. As DNA, the CDR3 is TGTGCCAGCGCGGCTTTTAACAGGTTGAACACTGAAGCTTTCTTT.

This chain links TRBV5-1 with TRBJ1-1; D uncertain. Germline CDR1 and CDR2: SGHRS and YFSETQ. The V and J ends lost 0 bases and 5 bases respectively, with 17 bases between them. The CDR3 runs 16 residues. DNA for the CDR3: TGCGCCAGCAGCTTGGATACGGGGAACTTAAGGACTGAAGCTTTCTTT. It codes for CASSLDTGNLRTEAFF.

The V and J genes are TRBV3-1 and TRBJ2-5; TRBD2 matches at 10 bases. Germline CDR1 LGHDT, CDR2 YNNKEL (reference sequence). The V gene end was trimmed by 4 bases and the J gene end by 2 bases; junction bases not matched to a gene: 10. The CDR3 length is 17 residues. The CDR3 DNA sequence: TGTGCCAGCAGCCCTACTAGGACTAGCGGACTACAAGAGACCCAGTACTTC. It is translated as CASSPTRTSGLQETQYF.

This clonotype was seen only a few times. V gene TRBV20-1 combines with J gene TRBJ2-7, with a possible D match to TRBD2 (6 bases). Trimming stripped 3 bases from V and 5 bases from J, with 20 bases between. CDR1 is DFQATT, CDR2 SNEGSKA, per germline (reference sequence). This CDR3 is built from 15 residues. The CDR3 spells CSASIPLGRRDEQYF. Here the CDR3 DNA reads TGCAGTGCTAGTATCCCACTCGGGAGAAGGGACGAGCAGTACTTC.

This clonotype was seen only a few times. This chain joins TRBV5-1 and TRBJ2-1, with 11 bases identical to TRBD2. CDR3 length equals 14 residues. CDR1 and CDR2 (germline): SGHRS, YFSETQ. Losses at the gene ends were 1 base for V and 9 bases for J; bases not matched to a gene: 3. The DNA of the CDR3 is TGCGCCAGCAGCTTGCTAGCGGGAGGAGGTGAGCAGTTCTTC. Translated, it gives CASSLLAGGGEQFF.

The V gene is TRBV10-3, the J gene TRBJ1-2; 9 positions match TRBD1. This CDR3 comprises 18 residues. CDR1 and CDR2 (germline): ENHRY, SYGVKD. Trimming at V came to 6 bases and at J to 6 bases, leaving 20 bases not matched to a gene. The CDR3 here is CAIRAGQGNPSGLDGYTF. The CDR3 DNA is TGTGCCATCAGAGCCGGACAGGGGAATCCATCAGGTCTGGATGGCTACACCTTC.

The table lists this clonotype with a few counts. This chain uses TRBV7-2 with TRBJ2-3; D is uncertain. Germline V CDR1 and CDR2: SGHTA, FQGNSA. The CDR3 is made up of 13 amino acids. V was pared by 7 bases and J by 1 base, with 9 bases between. The CDR3 DNA reads as TGTGCCAGCATGGTTGGCCGCACAGATACGCAGTATTTT. Its protein product is CASMVGRTDTQYF.

This clonotype was seen only a few times. This rearrangement joins TRBV4-1 to TRBJ1-2; D unresolved. CDR3 length: 14 residues. V shed 4 bases and J shed 0 bases, with 9 bases lying between them. The germline CDR1 and CDR2 sequences are MGHRA and YSYEKL. CDR3 amino acids: CASSLQHTNYGYTF. CDR3 nucleotides: TGCGCCAGCAGCCTCCAGCATACTAACTATGGCTACACCTTC.

The chain carries TRBV20-1 and TRBJ2-1, with D uncertain. The V and J ends lost 6 bases and 7 bases respectively, with 13 bases between them. CDR1 is DFQATT and CDR2 is SNEGSKA in the germline V gene (reference sequence). The length of the CDR3 is 12 residues. CDR3 coding DNA: TGCAGTGCCCCCTTGGTGTATAATGAGCAGTTCTTC. This gives the protein CSAPLVYNEQFF.